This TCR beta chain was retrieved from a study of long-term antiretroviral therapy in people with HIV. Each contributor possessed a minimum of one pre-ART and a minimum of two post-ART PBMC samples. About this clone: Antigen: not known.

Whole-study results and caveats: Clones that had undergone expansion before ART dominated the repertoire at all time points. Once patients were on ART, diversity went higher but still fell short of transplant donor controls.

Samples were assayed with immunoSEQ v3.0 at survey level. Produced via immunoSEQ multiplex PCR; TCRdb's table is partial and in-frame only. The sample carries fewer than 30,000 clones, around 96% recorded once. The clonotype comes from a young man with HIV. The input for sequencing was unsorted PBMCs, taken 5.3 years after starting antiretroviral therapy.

In DNA, the CDR3 is TGTGCCAGCAGCCAAGCCCCCTTATGGTTCGGGGCTGGGGCCAACGTCCTGACTTTC. It specifies CASSQAPLWFGAGANVLTF. The rearrangement uses TRBV4-2 and TRBJ2-6; TRBD2 might be the D (5 bases). V lost 1 base and J 2 bases, leaving 18 bases between the germline ends. CDR3 length equals 19 residues. Germline V gene data show CDR1 as LGHNA and CDR2 as YNFKEQ.